This is a list of T cell receptor beta chains from one sample in a study of CD8 T cell repertoires and HIV-1 epitope variants. Antigens of these TCRs are unknown. Method: immunoSEQ multiplex PCR; TCRdb's copy keeps in-frame clones and lacks some. This sample has fewer than 6,000 clones; 66% occur once, and the top ten carry roughly 41%. The sample comprised cultured CD8+ T cells derived from PBMCs. The origin of the receptors is a male donor with HIV. CDR3s include the opening cysteine and the closing phenylalanine or tryptophan. The order of the fields is D gene, J gene, V gene, clone size, CDR3 protein, CDR3 DNA. D genes are given only for firm matches. Clone size, where shown, is once, few, many, or a class for clones that have expanded.

TRBD1 | TRBJ1-1 | TRBV27 | . | CASYTRTGGTEAFF | TGTGCCAGCTACACCAGGACAGGGGGCACTGAAGCTTTCTTT
TRBD1 | TRBJ2-2 | TRBV6-5 | . | CASSLRTGATGELFF | TGTGCCAGCAGTTTACGGACAGGGGCCACCGGGGAGCTGTTTTTT
. | TRBJ1-1 | TRBV7-2 | . | CASSPRGMGASRTEAFF | TGTGCCAGCAGCCCCCGGGGGATGGGGGCATCGAGAACTGAAGCTTTCTTT
. | TRBJ2-7 | TRBV7-6 | . | CASSLLDGSYEQYF | TGTGCCAGCAGCTTACTGGACGGATCCTACGAGCAGTACTTC
. | TRBJ2-2 | TRBV2 | . | CASGPAPGELFF | TGTGCCAGCGGCCCAGCGCCCGGGGAGCTGTTTTTT
. | TRBJ2-2 | TRBV27 | . | CASSPLAQDTGELFF | TGTGCCAGCAGTCCCCTAGCCCAGGACACCGGGGAGCTGTTTTTT
. | TRBJ2-1 | TRBV7-6 | . | CASSLDGASEQFF | TGTGCCAGCAGCTTAGACGGTGCCAGTGAGCAGTTCTTC
. | TRBJ2-7 | TRBV5-5 | . | CASSPLFGGSYEQYF | TGTGCCAGCAGCCCGCTCTTTGGGGGGTCCTACGAGCAGTACTTC
. | TRBJ2-7 | TRBV19 | . | CASSIAPGHSSYEQYF | TGTGCCAGTAGTATCGCACCGGGACACTCCTCCTACGAGCAGTACTTC
. | TRBJ2-3 | TRBV23-1 | . | CASPPGTSGADTQYF | TGCGCCAGCCCTCCCGGGACATCGGGGGCAGATACGCAGTATTTT
. | TRBJ2-2 | TRBV25-1 | . | CASSEVGLQNTGELFF | TGTGCCAGCAGTGAAGTGGGACTGCAGAACACCGGGGAGCTGTTTTTT
. | TRBJ2-7 | TRBV5-1 | . | CASTDITYEQYF | TGCGCCAGCACGGACATAACCTACGAGCAGTACTTC
TRBD1 | TRBJ1-2 | TRBV6-5 | . | CASSYQGQGGGGYTF | TGTGCCAGCAGTTACCAGGGACAGGGAGGCGGAGGCTACACCTTC
TRBD1 | TRBJ1-2 | TRBV25-1 | . | CASSDPAGQVNGYTF | TGTGCCAGCAGTGACCCCGCCGGACAGGTAAACGGCTACACCTTC
. | TRBJ1-1 | TRBV27 | few | CASSLSGVATEAFF | TGTGCCAGCAGTTTATCCGGTGTCGCCACTGAAGCTTTCTTT
. | TRBJ1-6 | TRBV21-1 | . | CASSKGGPYNSPLHF | TGTGCCAGCAGCAAAGGAGGGCCCTATAATTCACCCCTCCACTTT
TRBD2 | TRBJ2-3 | TRBV7-9 | few | CASSLAGGRTDTQYF | TGTGCCAGCAGTCTAGCGGGGGGACGCACAGATACGCAGTATTTT
TRBD1 | TRBJ2-1 | TRBV7-9 | . | CASSSGTANNEQFF | TGTGCCAGCAGCTCAGGGACAGCCAACAATGAGCAGTTCTTC
. | TRBJ2-5 | TRBV2 | . | CASSDPDSAWGTQYF | TGTGCCAGCAGTGATCCGGACAGCGCTTGGGGGACCCAGTACTTC
. | TRBJ2-3 | TRBV9 | . | CASSPQRSTDTQYF | TGTGCCAGCAGCCCGCAGAGGAGCACAGATACGCAGTATTTT
TRBD1 | TRBJ2-7 | TRBV5-6 | few | CASSLQGDYEQYF | TGTGCCAGCAGCTTACAGGGGGACTACGAGCAGTACTTC
TRBD2 | TRBJ2-1 | TRBV19 | . | CASSMGLNNEQFF | TGTGCCAGTAGTATGGGACTAAACAATGAGCAGTTCTTC
TRBD1 | TRBJ2-7 | TRBV5-1 | few | CASSETGTGYEQYF | TGCGCCAGCAGCGAAACGGGGACAGGGTACGAGCAGTACTTC
TRBD1 | TRBJ1-1 | TRBV5-8 | . | CASSLGFDRGRTEAFF | TGTGCCAGCAGCTTGGGGTTCGACAGGGGGAGGACTGAAGCTTTCTTT
. | TRBJ2-2 | TRBV11-1 | . | CASSLVGDTGELFF | TGTGCCAGCAGCTTAGTCGGGGACACCGGGGAGCTGTTTTTT